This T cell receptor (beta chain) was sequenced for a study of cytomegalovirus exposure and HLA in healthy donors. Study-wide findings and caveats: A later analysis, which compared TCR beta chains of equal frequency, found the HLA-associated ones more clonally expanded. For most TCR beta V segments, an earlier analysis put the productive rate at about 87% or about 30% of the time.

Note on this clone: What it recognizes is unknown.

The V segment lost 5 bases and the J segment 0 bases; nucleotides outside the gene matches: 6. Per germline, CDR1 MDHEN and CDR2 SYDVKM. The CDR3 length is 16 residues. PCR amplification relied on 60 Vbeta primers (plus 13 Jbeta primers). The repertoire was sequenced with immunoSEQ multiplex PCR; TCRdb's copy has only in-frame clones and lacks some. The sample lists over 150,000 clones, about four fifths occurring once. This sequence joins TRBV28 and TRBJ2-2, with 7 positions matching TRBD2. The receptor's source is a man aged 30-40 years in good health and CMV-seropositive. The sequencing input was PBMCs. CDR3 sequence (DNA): TGTGCCAGCAGTCCCCGGGGGGATTCGAACACCGGGGAGCTGTTTTTT. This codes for CASSPRGDSNTGELFF.